This entry lists 31 T cell receptor beta chains sequenced from one sample in a study of identical twins. TCRdb reanalysed the 5' RACE reads using MiXCR and keeps one entry per CDR3 protein. This repertoire shows hundreds of thousands of distinct CDR3 sequences, approximately 18% found once; its top ten account for under 15%. These data were also reused for a study on T cells expressing NK-cell markers.

Sequencing was carried out using PBMCs. The receptors here all came from a woman under 30 in good health.

V and J are TRBV20-1 and TRBJ2-5; 11 nucleotides agree with TRBD2. V shed 5 bases and J 4 bases; nucleotides not matched to a gene: 21. This CDR3 is built from 19 residues. Germline-derived CDR1 and CDR2 are DFQATT and SNEGSKA (reference sequence). The CDR3 nucleotides are TGCAGTGCTCCTCAACTAGCGGGAGTATCTCCTTGGGTTGGAGAGACCCAGTACTTC. This translates into CSAPQLAGVSPWVGETQYF.

This clonotype occurred many times. The chain recombines TRBV20-1 with TRBJ2-1, with 12 bases fitting TRBD2. V lost 6 bases, J lost 4 bases, and 4 bases stayed unmatched. The CDR3 totals 14 residues. The V gene's germline CDR1 is DFQATT and CDR2 SNEGSKA (reference sequence). The CDR3 spells CSAPTSGGYNEQFF. In DNA form, the CDR3 reads TGCAGTGCACCGACTAGCGGGGGTTACAATGAGCAGTTCTTC.

The J gene is TRBJ2-7, the V gene TRBV7-6; 7 nucleotides match TRBD1. The CDR3 is 15 amino acids. The J segment lost 7 bases and the V segment lost 1 base, leaving 10 bases of the junction unmatched. Germline-derived CDR1 and CDR2 are SGHVS and FNYEAQ. DNA for the CDR3: TGTGCCAGCAGCTTAGGAGGGTCAGGGACAGCAGAGCAGTACTTC. Residues: CASSLGGSGTAEQYF. The whole variable domain, remainder taken from reference TRBV7-6 and TRBJ2-7, is GAGVSQSPRYKVTKRGQDVALRCDPISGHVSLYWYRQALGQGPEFLTYFNYEAQQDKSGLPNDRFSAERPEGSISTLTIQRTEQRDSAMYRCASSLGGSGTAEQYFGPGTRLTVT.

This clonotype was observed many times. V is TRBV12-3 or TRBV12-4 and J is TRBJ1-1; TRBD1 agrees at 8 bases. V dropped 4 bases and J dropped 11; count of bases not matched to a gene: 6. The CDR3 totals 12 residues. The CDR3 region has the DNA TGTGCCAGCAGTTCCTCGGACAGGGCGGCTTTCTTT. This encodes CASSSSDRAAFF.

The chain uses TRBV20-1 and TRBJ2-7, with 8 bases identical to TRBD1. Germline V gene data show CDR1 as DFQATT and CDR2 as SNEGSKA (reference sequence). The CDR3 totals 15 residues. V lost 0 bases to trimming and J lost 6 bases; unmatched junction nucleotides: 10. The DNA of the CDR3 is TGCAGTGCTAGAGATCCCGGCAGGGGGCGCCTCGAGCAGTACTTC. Its translation is CSARDPGRGRLEQYF.

This clonotype appeared many times. V is TRBV20-1 and J is TRBJ2-1, with TRBD2 matching 8 bases. The CDR3 extends over 14 amino acids. The V segment lost 2 bases and the J segment 0 bases; nucleotides outside the gene matches: 0. Germline CDR1 is DFQATT and CDR2 is SNEGSKA (reference sequence). In DNA, the CDR3 is TGCAGTGCTAGAAGCGGGAGCTCCTACAATGAGCAGTTCTTC. Translating it yields CSARSGSSYNEQFF.

This clonotype was seen repeatedly, ten times or more. V is TRBV10-3 and J is TRBJ2-7; 7 nucleotides line up with TRBD2. The CDR3 is 13 amino acids. The germline V gene has CDR1 ENHRY and CDR2 SYGVKD. V trimming: 2 bases; J trimming: 6 bases; junction bases outside the gene matches: 4. The CDR3 loop is CAISEPGGIEQYF. The CDR3 DNA follows: TGTGCCATCAGTGAGCCGGGGGGAATCGAGCAGTACTTC.

The genes are TRBV3-1 and TRBJ2-1; TRBD2 is a possible D gene (6 bases). The length of the CDR3 is 17 residues. Deletions cut 0 bases from V and 6 bases from J, with 18 bases between. CDR1 and CDR2 from the germline V gene are LGHDT and YNNKEL (reference sequence). This CDR3 reads CASSQDVGDFLGNEQFF. For the CDR3, the DNA is TGTGCCAGCAGCCAAGATGTGGGGGACTTCCTCGGCAATGAGCAGTTCTTC.

This clonotype was counted a few times. This rearrangement joins TRBV25-1 to TRBJ2-5, with D unresolved. This CDR3 comprises 12 residues. V was clipped by 1 base and J by 6 bases, with 6 bases between them. Germline values: CDR1 MGHDK, CDR2 SYGVNS. In DNA form, the CDR3 reads TGTGCCAGCAGTGAATTTGAGCAGACCCAGTACTTC. This sequence encodes CASSEFEQTQYF.

A remark on this clonotype: This may arise from a read error, as a much more abundant clone is one base away. This chain joins TRBV20-1 and TRBJ2-7; D possibly corresponds to TRBD2 (7 bases). V lost 3 bases and J 6 bases, leaving 21 bases between the germline ends. Germline CDR1 is DFQATT and CDR2 is SNEGSKA (reference sequence). The CDR3 contains 15 residues. The CDR3, as DNA: TGCAGTGCTAGTAAAAAGTGGGGGGGCCTGGGCGAGCAGTACTTC. Protein sequence: CSASKKWGGLGEQYF.

This clonotype has more than one count but fewer than ten. This CDR3 is CSARVSTDAYEQYF. In nucleotides, the CDR3 is TGCAGTGCCAGGGTGTCGACAGACGCTTACGAGCAGTACTTC. The chain couples TRBV20-1 to TRBJ2-7; D is possibly TRBD1 (5 bases). CDR1 is DFQATT and CDR2 is SNEGSKA in the germline V gene (reference sequence). The CDR3 sequence is 14 residues long. The ends were cut back, 6 bases at V and 4 bases at J, with 19 bases in the middle.

The chain carries TRBV7-8 and TRBJ2-1; D unclear. The germline CDR1 and CDR2 sequences are SGHVS and FQNEAQ. The CDR3 is made up of 12 amino acids. The V end lost 8 bases, the J end lost 6 bases, and 11 bases lay between the germline ends. The CDR3 sequence is CASGIPLNEQFF. The CDR3 bases are TGTGCCAGCGGGATCCCGCTCAATGAGCAGTTCTTC.

The chain combines TRBV6-2 or TRBV6-3 with TRBJ2-2; D could derive from TRBD1 or TRBD2 (6 bases each). Trimming cost V 1 base and J 6 bases, with 9 bases left between them. Germline CDR1 MNHEY, CDR2 SVGEGT. The CDR3 loop spans 14 amino acids. DNA for the CDR3: TGTGCCAGCAGTTACTTTGGGGGGCCCGGGGAGCTGTTTTTT. The encoded protein is CASSYFGGPGELFF.

J is TRBJ2-3 and V is TRBV7-9; D might be TRBD1 or TRBD2, each matching 5 bases. Germline V lookup: CDR1 SEHNR, CDR2 FQNEAQ (reference sequence). The V and J ends lost 7 bases and 2 bases respectively, with 13 bases between them. CDR3 size: 14 residues. CDR3 nucleotide sequence: TGTGCCAGCACCGCGAGGGGCCCCACAGATACGCAGTATTTT. It yields the protein CASTARGPTDTQYF.

This clonotype has a count of ten or more. V usage is TRBV12-3 or TRBV12-4 and J usage is TRBJ2-3; TRBD2 agrees at 9 bases. After removal of 3 bases from V and 2 bases from J, the junction contained 3 bases not matched to a gene. This CDR3 region has 15 residues. This CDR3 reads CASSFGGGATDTQYF. DNA for the CDR3: TGTGCCAGCAGTTTTGGCGGGGGGGCCACAGATACGCAGTATTTT.

This clonotype was recorded a few times. The chain couples TRBV7-9 to TRBJ1-2, with D uncertain. Germline CDR1 SEHNR, CDR2 FQNEAQ (reference sequence). The V end lost 1 base, the J end lost 4 bases, and 10 bases lay between the germline ends. CDR3 length equals 14 residues. DNA for the CDR3: TGTGCCAGCAGCTTAGAATGGTCGCTCTATGGCTACACCTTC. Protein: CASSLEWSLYGYTF.

This clonotype appeared a few times. V usage is TRBV15 and J usage is TRBJ2-5, with 10 nucleotides matching TRBD2. There are 16 residues in the CDR3. Germline lookup yields CDR1 LNHNV and CDR2 YYDKDF (reference sequence). With V trimmed by 1 base and J by 2 bases, 4 bases remained unmatched. The CDR3: CATSRAELAGQETQYF. CDR3 coding DNA: TGTGCCACCAGCAGAGCTGAACTAGCGGGGCAAGAGACCCAGTACTTC.

This clonotype was counted between two and nine times. The chain employs TRBV4-3 and TRBJ2-2, with TRBD2 matching over 8 bases. Germline values: CDR1 LGHNA, CDR2 YSLEER. This CDR3 has 18 residues. V trimming: 0 bases; J trimming: 3 bases; junction bases outside the gene matches: 9. CDR3 loop: CASSQDPGRAADTGELFF. In nucleotides, the CDR3 is TGCGCCAGCAGCCAAGACCCCGGGAGGGCGGCCGACACCGGGGAGCTGTTTTTT.

The gene calls are TRBV27 and TRBJ2-7; D remains ambiguous. The V and J ends lost 5 bases and 2 bases respectively, with 16 bases between them. Germline loops: CDR1 MNHEY, CDR2 SMNVEV (reference sequence). The CDR3 is made up of 15 amino acids. The CDR3 loop is CASSPPVGTAYEQYF. Written as DNA, the CDR3 is TGTGCCAGCAGTCCCCCGGTGGGAACGGCCTACGAGCAGTACTTC.

This clonotype was found a few times. The chain links TRBV20-1 to TRBJ1-4; D unclear. The germline CDR1 and CDR2 sequences are DFQATT and SNEGSKA (reference sequence). Trimming cost V 1 base and J 5 bases, with 5 bases left between them. The CDR3 covers 12 residues. This CDR3 is CSARVGNEKLFF. CDR3 coding DNA: TGCAGTGCTAGAGTGGGGAATGAAAAACTGTTTTTT.

V is TRBV15 and J is TRBJ2-3, with 10 bases identical to TRBD2. Per the germline V gene, CDR1 is LNHNV and CDR2 is YYDKDF (reference sequence). The trim removed 5 bases at V and 6 bases at J, leaving 8 bases unmatched. This CDR3 contains 15 residues. CDR3 loop: CATSYSSGSADTQYF. The CDR3 DNA follows: TGTGCCACCAGCTATTCTAGCGGGAGTGCCGATACGCAGTATTTT.

The chain couples TRBV11-2 to TRBJ2-3; 8 nucleotides align to TRBD1. V trimming: 4 bases; J trimming: 1 base; junction bases outside the gene matches: 7. This CDR3 is built from 16 residues. The germline CDR1 and CDR2 sequences are SGHAT and FQNNGV. The CDR3: CASSSQKGQGTDTQYF. In DNA form, the CDR3 reads TGTGCCAGCAGCTCCCAGAAGGGACAGGGCACAGATACGCAGTATTTT.

This clonotype turned up a few times. This chain links TRBV5-1 with TRBJ1-1, with TRBD1 matching 9 bases. Germline CDR1 reads SGHRS; CDR2 reads YFSETQ. CDR3 length equals 18 residues. The V and J ends lost 1 base and 0 bases, in that order; junction bases with no gene match: 10. This CDR3 reads CASSLPKPGQGMNTEAFF. In DNA form, the CDR3 reads TGCGCCAGCAGCTTGCCCAAACCGGGACAGGGCATGAACACTGAAGCTTTCTTT.

Concerning this clonotype: Sequence at one end of the junction differs from germline and may be a read error. The chain has TRBV5-1 and TRBJ1-4, with D uncertain. The CDR3 has 15 residues. Germline loops: CDR1 SGHRS, CDR2 YFSETQ. CDR3 sequence (DNA): TGCGCCAGCAGCCTATCTCCGGCCGACCCTGAAAAATTGTTTTTT. It yields the protein CASSLSPADPEKLFF.

The table lists this clonotype with many counts. This chain connects TRBV5-1 to TRBJ2-3; D is tentatively TRBD1 or TRBD2 (6 bases each). Trimming cost V 1 base and J 3 bases, with 12 bases left between them. Germline lookup yields CDR1 SGHRS and CDR2 YFSETQ. The CDR3 has 15 residues. The DNA for the CDR3 is TGCGCCAGCAGCTTGAGGAGGGGGTCTACAGATACGCAGTATTTT. Encoded protein: CASSLRRGSTDTQYF.

There are many counts of this clonotype. In nucleotides, the CDR3 is TGTGCCTGGAGGGCTGGCTCCTACGAGCAGTACTTC. Its translation: CAWRAGSYEQYF. The chain uses TRBV30 and TRBJ2-7; the D is unclear. The CDR3 loop spans 12 amino acids. Trimming removed 3 bases from V and 0 bases from J, with 6 bases in between. Germline V gene data show CDR1 as GTSNPN and CDR2 as SVGIG (reference sequence). Based on the CDR3 plus reference TRBV30 and TRBJ2-7, the full variable domain is SQTIHQWPATLVQPVGSPLSLECTVEGTSNPNLYWYRQAAGRGLQLLFYSVGIGQISSEVPQNLSASRPQDRQFILSSKKLLLSDSGFYLCAWRAGSYEQYFGPGTRLTVT.

In its sample, this clonotype was seen a few times. The chain uses TRBV20-1 and TRBJ2-1; 7 positions match TRBD2. Per the germline V gene, CDR1 is DFQATT and CDR2 is SNEGSKA (reference sequence). The V gene end was trimmed by 0 bases and the J gene end by 8 bases; junction bases not matched to a gene: 1. The CDR3 spans 12 residues. CDR3 protein: CSAREGGDEQFF. Written as DNA, the CDR3 is TGCAGTGCTAGAGAGGGGGGGGATGAGCAGTTCTTC.

The CDR3 sequence: CASRLLAGVSTGELFF. For the CDR3, the DNA is TGTGCCAGCAGATTACTAGCGGGAGTGTCCACCGGGGAGCTGTTTTTT. The V gene is TRBV7-2, the J gene TRBJ2-2; TRBD2 matches at 11 bases. Germline CDR1 SGHTA, CDR2 FQGNSA. Trimming cost V 6 bases and J 4 bases; bases outside gene matches: 7. The CDR3 consists of 16 residues.

The chain employs TRBV20-1 and TRBJ1-1; 9 bases fit TRBD1. The trim removed 5 bases at V and 5 bases at J, leaving 6 bases unmatched. The CDR3 sequence is 13 residues long. Germline V CDR1 and CDR2: DFQATT, SNEGSKA (reference sequence). CDR3: CSAGGTGWTEAFF. The CDR3 region has the DNA TGCAGTGCTGGGGGGACAGGGTGGACTGAAGCTTTCTTT.

This clonotype was seen a handful of times. This chain uses TRBV12-3 or TRBV12-4 with TRBJ2-1; D is possibly TRBD2 (6 bases). This CDR3 has 12 residues. Trimming removed 5 bases from V and 12 bases from J, with 14 bases in between. The CDR3 region is CASSRDSYSQFF. For the CDR3, the DNA is TGTGCCAGCAGTCGGGACTCCTACTCGCAGTTCTTC.

There are a few counts of this clonotype. The chain couples TRBV11-3 to TRBJ1-1; D not resolved. The ends were cut back, 5 bases at V and 0 bases at J, with 7 bases in the middle. Germline V gene data show CDR1 as SGHNT and CDR2 as YENEEA. The CDR3 runs to 13 residues. The CDR3: CASSVSMNTEAFF. As DNA, the CDR3 is TGTGCCAGCAGCGTGTCGATGAACACTGAAGCTTTCTTT.